This is a list of T cell receptor beta chains from one sample in a study of synovial regulatory T cells in juvenile arthritis. The repertoire was sequenced with immunoSEQ multiplex PCR; TCRdb's copy has only in-frame clones and lacks some. The repertoire table contains 7,500 to 10,000 clones. The sample taken for sequencing was Treg cells from blood. These receptors all stem from a donor younger than 30 with juvenile idiopathic arthritis. CDR3s include the opening cysteine and the closing phenylalanine or tryptophan.

J gene,V gene,CDR3 protein
TRBJ2-4,TRBV4-3,CASSQESWTGQNIQYF
TRBJ2-7,TRBV5-5,CASSLFGRGLYEQYF
TRBJ1-1,TRBV5-1,CASSQTGTGGAFF
TRBJ1-2,TRBV6-1,CATTDRSYGYTF
TRBJ2-2,TRBV6-5,CASRDGQNTGELFF
TRBJ1-4,TRBV5-1,CASSLLADSQGKLFF
TRBJ1-3,TRBV5-4,CASSRGQASSSGNTIYF
TRBJ1-5,TRBV19,CASTPGQAYNQPQHF
TRBJ1-3,TRBV4-1,CASSPRPDSGNTIYF
TRBJ1-4,TRBV29-1,CSVSGTGGAGEKLFF
TRBJ1-4,TRBV6-5,CASSPQGREKLFF
TRBJ1-3,TRBV5-5,CASSLRRSGNTIYF
TRBJ1-3,TRBV4-3,CASSPTGGSGNTIYF
TRBJ2-1,TRBV6-5,CASSSRTRNNEQFF
TRBJ1-1,TRBV7-3,CASRRGGLNTEAFF
TRBJ1-4,TRBV11-1,CASSLAGGKLFF